What follows is one T cell receptor beta chain and its context. The antigen is undetermined. This entry is derived from a study of identical twins. The CDR3 runs 15 residues. Trimming shortened V by 7 bases and J by 3 bases, and 18 bases separated the two germline ends. The germline CDR1 and CDR2 sequences are SGHAT and FQNNGV. Broader study findings: Diverse VJ usage suggested most zero-insertion clonotypes were not invariant T cells.

A single record per CDR3 protein comes from TCRdb applying MiXCR to the 5' RACE reads. Counted here are 1.5 million to 2 million distinct CDR3 sequences, under 35% occurring once; the ten biggest clones make up over 0.25%. The source material was cord blood. This clonotype was obtained from a newborn girl in good health. This chain links TRBV11-2 with TRBJ1-2, with D possibly being TRBD1 (6 bases). CDR3 sequence (DNA): TGTGCCAGCAACCGCATCGGGGCAGGGGACTATGGCTACACCTTC. It translates to CASNRIGAGDYGYTF.